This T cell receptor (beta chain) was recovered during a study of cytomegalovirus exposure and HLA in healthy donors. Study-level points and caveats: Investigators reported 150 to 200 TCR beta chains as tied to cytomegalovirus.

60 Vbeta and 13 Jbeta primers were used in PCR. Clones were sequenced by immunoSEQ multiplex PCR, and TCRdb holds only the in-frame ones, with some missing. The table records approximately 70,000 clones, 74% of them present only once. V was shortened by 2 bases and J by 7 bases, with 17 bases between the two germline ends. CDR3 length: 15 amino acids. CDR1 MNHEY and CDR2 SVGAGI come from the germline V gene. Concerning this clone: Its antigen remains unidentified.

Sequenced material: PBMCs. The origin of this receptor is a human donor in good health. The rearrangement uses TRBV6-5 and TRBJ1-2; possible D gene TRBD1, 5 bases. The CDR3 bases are TGTGCCAGCAGTTACAGGCTGGGGCTATCGGCTGGCTACACCTTC. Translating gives CASSYRLGLSAGYTF.